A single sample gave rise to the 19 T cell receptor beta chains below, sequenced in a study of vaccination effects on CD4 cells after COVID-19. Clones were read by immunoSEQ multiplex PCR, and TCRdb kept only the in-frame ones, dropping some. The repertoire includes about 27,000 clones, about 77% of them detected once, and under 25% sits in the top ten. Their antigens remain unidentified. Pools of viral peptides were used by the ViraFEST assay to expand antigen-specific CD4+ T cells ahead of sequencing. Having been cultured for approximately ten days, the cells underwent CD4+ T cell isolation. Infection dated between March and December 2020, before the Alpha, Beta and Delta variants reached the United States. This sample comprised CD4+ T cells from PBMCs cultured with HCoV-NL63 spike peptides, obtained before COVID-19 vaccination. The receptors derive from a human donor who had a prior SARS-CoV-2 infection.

This chain's CDR3 is CASSSGRETDTQYF. CDR3 in DNA: TGTGCCAGCAGTAGCGGGAGGGAGACAGATACGCAGTATTTT. The rearrangement joins TRBV4-2 to TRBJ2-3; 11 bases match TRBD2. CDR3 length: 14 residues. Germline-derived CDR1 and CDR2 are LGHNA and YNFKEQ. Unmatched junction bases numbered 2, after V lost 6 bases and J lost 3 bases.

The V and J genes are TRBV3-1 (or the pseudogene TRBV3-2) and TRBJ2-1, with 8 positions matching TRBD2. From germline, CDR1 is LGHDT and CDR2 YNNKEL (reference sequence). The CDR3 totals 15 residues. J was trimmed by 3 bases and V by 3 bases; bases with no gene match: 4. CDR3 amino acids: CASSQGLESYNEQFF. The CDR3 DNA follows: TGTGCCAGCAGCCAGGGACTAGAGAGCTACAATGAGCAGTTCTTC.

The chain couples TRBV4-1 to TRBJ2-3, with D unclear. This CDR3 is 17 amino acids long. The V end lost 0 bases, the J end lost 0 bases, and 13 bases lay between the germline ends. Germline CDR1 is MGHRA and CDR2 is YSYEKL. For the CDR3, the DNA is TGCGCCAGCAGCCAAGAGTCGAGCAGCCCTAGCACAGATACGCAGTATTTT. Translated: CASSQESSSPSTDTQYF.

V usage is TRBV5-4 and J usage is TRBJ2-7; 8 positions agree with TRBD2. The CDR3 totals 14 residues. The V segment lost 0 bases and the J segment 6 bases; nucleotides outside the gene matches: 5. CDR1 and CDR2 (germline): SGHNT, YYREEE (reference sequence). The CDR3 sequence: CASSLERERSEQYF. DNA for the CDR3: TGTGCCAGCAGCTTGGAGCGGGAGAGATCCGAGCAGTACTTC.

DNA of the CDR3: TGTGCCAGCAGTGAATATCAGGGGGATCCTAACTATGGCTACACCTTC. It yields the protein CASSEYQGDPNYGYTF. The chain joins TRBV2 to TRBJ1-2; 7 bases are shared with TRBD1. The CDR3 has 16 residues. Germline loops: CDR1 SNHLY, CDR2 FYNNEI. Trimming took 2 bases from V and 0 from J; bases not matched to a gene: 6.

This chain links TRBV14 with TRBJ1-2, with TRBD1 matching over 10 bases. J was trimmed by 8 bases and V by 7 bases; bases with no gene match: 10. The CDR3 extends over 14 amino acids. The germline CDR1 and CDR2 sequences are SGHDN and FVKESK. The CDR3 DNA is TGTGCCAGCAACCGTCTCGGGACAGGGGAGGGCTACACCTTC. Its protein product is CASNRLGTGEGYTF.

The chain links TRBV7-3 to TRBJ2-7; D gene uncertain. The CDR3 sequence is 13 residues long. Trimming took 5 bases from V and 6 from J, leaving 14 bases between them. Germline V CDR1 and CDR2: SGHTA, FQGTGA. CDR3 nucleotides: TGTGCCAGCAGCCAAGGACGGTCCCTCGAGCAGTACTTC. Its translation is CASSQGRSLEQYF.

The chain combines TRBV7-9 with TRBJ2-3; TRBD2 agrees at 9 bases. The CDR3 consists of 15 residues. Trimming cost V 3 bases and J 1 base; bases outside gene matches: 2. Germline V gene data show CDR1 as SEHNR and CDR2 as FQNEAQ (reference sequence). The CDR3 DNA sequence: TGTGCCAGCAGCTTTTGGACTAGCGGCACAGATACGCAGTATTTT. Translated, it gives CASSFWTSGTDTQYF.

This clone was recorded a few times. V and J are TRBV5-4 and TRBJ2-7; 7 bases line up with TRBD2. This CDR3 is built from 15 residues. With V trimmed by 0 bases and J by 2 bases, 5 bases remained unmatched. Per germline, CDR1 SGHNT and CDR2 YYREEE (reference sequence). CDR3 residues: CASSLASGNPYEQYF. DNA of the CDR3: TGTGCCAGCAGCTTGGCAAGCGGGAATCCCTACGAGCAGTACTTC.

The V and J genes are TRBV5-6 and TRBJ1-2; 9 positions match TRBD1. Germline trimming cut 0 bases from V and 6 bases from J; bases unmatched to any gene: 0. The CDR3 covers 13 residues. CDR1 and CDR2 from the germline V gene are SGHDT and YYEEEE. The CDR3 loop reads CASSLGQGDGYTF. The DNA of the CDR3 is TGTGCCAGCAGCTTGGGACAGGGGGATGGCTACACCTTC.

The CDR3: CATSRGRTGRGETQYF. In nucleotides, the CDR3 is TGTGCCACCAGCAGAGGTCGGACAGGGCGGGGAGAGACCCAGTACTTC. The V call is TRBV15, the J call TRBJ2-5; 8 nucleotides align to TRBD1. This CDR3 has 16 amino acids. The germline CDR1 and CDR2 sequences are LNHNV and YYDKDF (reference sequence). V shed 1 base and J 4 bases; nucleotides not matched to a gene: 8.

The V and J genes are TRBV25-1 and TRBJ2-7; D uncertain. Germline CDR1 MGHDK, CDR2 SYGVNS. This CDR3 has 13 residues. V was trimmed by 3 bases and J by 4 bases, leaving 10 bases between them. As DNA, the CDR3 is TGTGCCAGCAGTGATGGGAACCGGTACGAGCAGTACTTC. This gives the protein CASSDGNRYEQYF.

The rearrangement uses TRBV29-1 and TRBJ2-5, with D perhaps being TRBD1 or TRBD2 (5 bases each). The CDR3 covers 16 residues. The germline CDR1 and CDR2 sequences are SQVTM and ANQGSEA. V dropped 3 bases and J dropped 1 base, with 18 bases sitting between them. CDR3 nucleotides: TGCAGCGTTGATCGGGCAGGGCGCGCGGGCCAAGAGACCCAGTACTTC. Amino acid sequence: CSVDRAGRAGQETQYF.

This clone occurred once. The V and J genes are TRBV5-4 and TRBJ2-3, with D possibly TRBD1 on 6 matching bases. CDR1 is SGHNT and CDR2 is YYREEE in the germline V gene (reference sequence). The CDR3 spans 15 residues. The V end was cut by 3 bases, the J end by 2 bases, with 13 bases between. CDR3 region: CASSSPGQTTDTQYF. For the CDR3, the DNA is TGTGCCAGCAGCTCCCCGGGACAAACCACAGATACGCAGTATTTT. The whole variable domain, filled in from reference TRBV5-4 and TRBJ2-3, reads ETGVTQSPTHLIKTRGQQVTLRCSSQSGHNTVSWYQQALGQGPQFIFQYYREEENGRGNFPPRFSGLQFPNYSSELNVNALELDDSALYLCASSSPGQTTDTQYFGPGTRLTVL.

In nucleotides, the CDR3 is TGTGCCAGCAGACGTTTGGGGTCATCCGTGACAGATACGCAGTATTTT. It yields the protein CASRRLGSSVTDTQYF. The rearrangement links TRBV28 to TRBJ2-3; D is unclear. V lost 6 bases, J lost 3 bases, and 19 bases lay in between. The CDR3 loop spans 16 amino acids. Germline loops: CDR1 MDHEN, CDR2 SYDVKM.

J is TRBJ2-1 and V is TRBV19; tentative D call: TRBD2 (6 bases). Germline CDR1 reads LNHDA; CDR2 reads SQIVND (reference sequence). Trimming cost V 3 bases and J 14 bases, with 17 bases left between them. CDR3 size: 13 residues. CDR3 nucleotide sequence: TGTGCCAGTAGTATCACCCCCGGGAGTAGGAAGTTCTTC. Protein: CASSITPGSRKFF.

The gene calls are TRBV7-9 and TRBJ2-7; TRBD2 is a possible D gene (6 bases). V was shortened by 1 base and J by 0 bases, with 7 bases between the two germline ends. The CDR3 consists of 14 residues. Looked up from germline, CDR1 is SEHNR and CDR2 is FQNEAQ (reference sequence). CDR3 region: CASSLGGDSYEQYF. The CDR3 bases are TGTGCCAGCAGCTTAGGCGGGGACTCCTACGAGCAGTACTTC.

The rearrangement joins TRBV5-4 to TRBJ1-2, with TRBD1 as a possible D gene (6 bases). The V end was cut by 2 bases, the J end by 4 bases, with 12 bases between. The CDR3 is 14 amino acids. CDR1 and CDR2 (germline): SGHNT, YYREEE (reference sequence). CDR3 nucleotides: TGTGCCAGCAGCTTTCTGGGGGGCCGCTATGGCTACACCTTC. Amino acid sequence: CASSFLGGRYGYTF.

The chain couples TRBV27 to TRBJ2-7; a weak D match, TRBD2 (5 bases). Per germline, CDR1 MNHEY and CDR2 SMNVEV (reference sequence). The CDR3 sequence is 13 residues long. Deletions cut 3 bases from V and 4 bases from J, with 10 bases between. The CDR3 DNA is TGTGCCAGCAGTTTTTTATCGGGGTACGAGCAGTACTTC. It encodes CASSFLSGYEQYF.